This T cell receptor beta chain appears in the sequencing data of a study of Graves' ophthalmopathy and Graves' hyperthyroidism. Ophthalmopathy absent within 18 months of follow-up marked hyperthyroidism as stable. Clinical symptoms and serum thyroxine were used for diagnosis; TRAb, thyroid ultrasound and orbital computed tomography were also relied on. Beta-chain TCR CDR3 regions were amplified from RNA transcripts. RT-PCR in the first round used HTBI primers; a second-round multiplex PCR followed. Each CDR3 protein gets one entry after TCRdb re-called the multiplex PCR reads with MiXCR. The table records hundreds of thousands of distinct CDR3 sequences, roughly 21% of them present only once. Trimming removed 3 bases at V and 3 bases at J, with 8 bases between. The CDR3 has 13 amino acids. Per germline, CDR1 DFQATT and CDR2 SNEGSKA (reference sequence). This clonotype was recorded many times.

Source material: peripheral blood. The sequence was obtained from a woman aged 18-29 years with stable Graves' hyperthyroidism. The chain uses TRBV20-1 and TRBJ2-2, with no clear D. CDR3 amino acids: CSASNMDTGELFF. Here the CDR3 DNA reads TGCAGTGCTAGTAATATGGACACCGGGGAGCTGTTTTTT.